A selection of T cell receptor beta chains follows, all from one sample in a study of OX40 agonist ivuxolimab in advanced cancers. Method: immunoSEQ multiplex PCR; TCRdb's copy keeps in-frame clones and lacks some. The table includes about 72,000 clones, 85% to 90% detected once. The specimen comprised CD4+ or CD8+ T cells sorted from blood, sampled in a trial of the OX40 agonist ivuxolimab. Receptors were obtained from an adult with an advanced solid tumor such as melanoma, head and neck, liver or kidney cancer. The conserved cysteine and the conserved F or W are not part of the CDR3 here. Fields, in order: CDR3 protein, V gene.

CDR3 protein: ASSLDGNLYNEQF
V gene: TRBV7-2

CDR3 protein: ASSGQSSTDTQY
V gene: TRBV5-1

CDR3 protein: ASSQDRGTSVYEQY
V gene: TRBV5-4

CDR3 protein: ASSEALGTSGAKQETQY
V gene: TRBV2

CDR3 protein: ASSDARLSLSYGYT
V gene: TRBV2

CDR3 protein: ASSHPSGRGRDIQY
V gene: TRBV19

CDR3 protein: ASTQPGLAVQETQY
V gene: TRBV5-4

CDR3 protein: ASSPWGSDEQF
V gene: TRBV11-2

CDR3 protein: ASSLAGATDTQY
V gene: TRBV2

CDR3 protein: ASSVVSNTGELF
V gene: TRBV9

CDR3 protein: ASSFWTGGVYGYT
V gene: TRBV7-9

CDR3 protein: ASSEAWGARYYEQY
V gene: TRBV5-1

CDR3 protein: ASSQQTSDSGNTIY
V gene: TRBV4-1

CDR3 protein: ASSPRDSINEQF
V gene: TRBV13

CDR3 protein: ASSGGVGGRAHEQY
V gene: TRBV9